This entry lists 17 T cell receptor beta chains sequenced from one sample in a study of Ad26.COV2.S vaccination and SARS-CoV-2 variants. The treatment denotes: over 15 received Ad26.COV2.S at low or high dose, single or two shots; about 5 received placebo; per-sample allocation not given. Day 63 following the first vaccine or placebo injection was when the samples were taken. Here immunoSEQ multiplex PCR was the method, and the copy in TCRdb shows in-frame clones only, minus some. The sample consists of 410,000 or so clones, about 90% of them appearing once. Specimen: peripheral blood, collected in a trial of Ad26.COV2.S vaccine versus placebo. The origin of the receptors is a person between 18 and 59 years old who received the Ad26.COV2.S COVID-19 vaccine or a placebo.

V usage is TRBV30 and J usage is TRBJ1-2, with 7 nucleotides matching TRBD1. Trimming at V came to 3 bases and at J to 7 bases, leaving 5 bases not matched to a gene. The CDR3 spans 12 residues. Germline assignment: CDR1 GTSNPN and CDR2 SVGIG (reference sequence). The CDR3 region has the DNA TGTGCCTGGAGCGACAGGGTAGTTGGCTACACCTTC. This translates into CAWSDRVVGYTF.

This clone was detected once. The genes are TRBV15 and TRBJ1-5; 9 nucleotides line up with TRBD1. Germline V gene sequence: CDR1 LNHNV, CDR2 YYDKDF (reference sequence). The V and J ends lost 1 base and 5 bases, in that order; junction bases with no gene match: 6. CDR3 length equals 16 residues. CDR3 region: CATSRGGTGSYQPQHF. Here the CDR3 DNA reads TGTGCCACCAGCAGAGGCGGGACAGGGTCGTATCAGCCCCAGCATTTT.

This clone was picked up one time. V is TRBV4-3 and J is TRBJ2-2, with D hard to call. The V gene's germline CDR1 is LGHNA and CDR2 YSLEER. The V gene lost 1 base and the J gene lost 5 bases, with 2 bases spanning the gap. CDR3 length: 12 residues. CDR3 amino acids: CASSQVTGELFF. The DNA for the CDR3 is TGCGCCAGCAGCCAAGTAACCGGGGAGCTGTTTTTT.

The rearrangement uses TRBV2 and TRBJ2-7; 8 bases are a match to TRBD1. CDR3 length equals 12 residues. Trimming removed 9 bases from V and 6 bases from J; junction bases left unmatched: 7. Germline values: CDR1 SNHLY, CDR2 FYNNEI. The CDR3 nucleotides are TGTGCCAGTCGAGACAGGGGACTCGAGCAGTACTTC. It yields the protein CASRDRGLEQYF.

The CDR3 spells CASSLSGVHYGYTF. CDR3 coding DNA: TGTGCCAGCAGTTTATCAGGAGTTCACTATGGCTACACCTTC. The V call is TRBV27, the J call TRBJ1-2; no clear D gene. The CDR3 has 14 residues. Trimming stripped 0 bases from V and 3 bases from J, with 8 bases between. CDR1 is MNHEY and CDR2 is SMNVEV in the germline V gene (reference sequence).

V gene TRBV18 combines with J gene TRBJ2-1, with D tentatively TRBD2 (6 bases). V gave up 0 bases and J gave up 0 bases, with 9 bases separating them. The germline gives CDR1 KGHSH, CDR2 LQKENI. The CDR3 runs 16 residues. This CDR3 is CASSPPAEGSYNEQFF. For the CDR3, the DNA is TGTGCCAGCTCACCACCCGCGGAGGGCTCCTACAATGAGCAGTTCTTC.

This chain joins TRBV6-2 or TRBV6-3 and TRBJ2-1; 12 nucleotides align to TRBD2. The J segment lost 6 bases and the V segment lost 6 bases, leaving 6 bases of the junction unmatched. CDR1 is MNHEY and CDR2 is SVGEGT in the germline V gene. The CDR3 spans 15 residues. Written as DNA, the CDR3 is TGTGCCAGCAGCTTGACTAGCGGGGGATTCAATGAGCAGTTCTTC. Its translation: CASSLTSGGFNEQFF.

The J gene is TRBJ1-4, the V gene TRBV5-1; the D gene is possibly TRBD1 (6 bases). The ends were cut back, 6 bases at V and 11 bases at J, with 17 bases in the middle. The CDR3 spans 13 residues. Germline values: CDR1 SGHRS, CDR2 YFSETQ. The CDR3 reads CASTEPGQEKLFF. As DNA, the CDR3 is TGCGCCAGCACCGAACCGGGACAAGAGAAACTGTTTTTT.

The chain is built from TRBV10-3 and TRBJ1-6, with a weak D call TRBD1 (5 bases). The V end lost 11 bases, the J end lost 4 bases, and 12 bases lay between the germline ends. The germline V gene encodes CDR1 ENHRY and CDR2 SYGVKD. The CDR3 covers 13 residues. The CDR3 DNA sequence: TGTGCCTCCCAGGGAATATATAATTCACCCCTCCACTTT. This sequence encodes CASQGIYNSPLHF.

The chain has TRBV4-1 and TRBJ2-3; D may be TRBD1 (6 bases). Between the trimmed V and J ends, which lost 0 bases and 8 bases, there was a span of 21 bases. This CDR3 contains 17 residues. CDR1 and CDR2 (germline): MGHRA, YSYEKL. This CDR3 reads CASSQDRTRTAQGTQYF. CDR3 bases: TGCGCCAGCAGCCAAGACCGGACCCGGACAGCGCAGGGTACGCAGTATTTT.

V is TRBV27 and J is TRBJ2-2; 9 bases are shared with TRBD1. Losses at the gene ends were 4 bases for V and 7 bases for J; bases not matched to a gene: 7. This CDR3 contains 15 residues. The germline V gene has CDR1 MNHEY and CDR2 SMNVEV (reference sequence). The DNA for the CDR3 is TGTGCCAGCAGTTCGGACAGGGGAAGGCGCGGGGAGCTGTTTTTT. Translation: CASSSDRGRRGELFF.

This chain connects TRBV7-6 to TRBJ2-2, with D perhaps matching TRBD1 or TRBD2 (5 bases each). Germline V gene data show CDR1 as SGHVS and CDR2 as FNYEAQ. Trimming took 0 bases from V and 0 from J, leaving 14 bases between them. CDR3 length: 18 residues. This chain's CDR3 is CASSLAFRDGSNTGELFF. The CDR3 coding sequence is TGTGCCAGCAGCTTAGCATTCAGGGACGGTTCGAACACCGGGGAGCTGTTTTTT.

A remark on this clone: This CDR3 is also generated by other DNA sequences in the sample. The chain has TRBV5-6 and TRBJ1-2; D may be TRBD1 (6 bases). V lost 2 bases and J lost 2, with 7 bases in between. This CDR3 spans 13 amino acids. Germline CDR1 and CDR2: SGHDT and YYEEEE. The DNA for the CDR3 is TGTGCCAGCAGCTTACAGGGAAACTATGGCTACACCTTC. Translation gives CASSLQGNYGYTF. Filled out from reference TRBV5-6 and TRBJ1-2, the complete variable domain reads DAGVTQSPTHLIKTRGQQVTLRCSPKSGHDTVSWYQQALGQGPQFIFQYYEEEERQRGNFPDRFSGHQFPNYSSELNVNALLLGDSALYLCASSLQGNYGYTFGSGTRLTVV.

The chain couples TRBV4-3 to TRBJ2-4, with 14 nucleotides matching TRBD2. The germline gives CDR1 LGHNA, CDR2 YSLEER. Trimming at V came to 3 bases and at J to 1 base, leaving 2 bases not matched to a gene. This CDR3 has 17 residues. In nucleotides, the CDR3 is TGCGCCAGCAGCCAGGGACTAGCGGGGGTTGCCAAAAACATTCAGTACTTC. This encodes CASSQGLAGVAKNIQYF.

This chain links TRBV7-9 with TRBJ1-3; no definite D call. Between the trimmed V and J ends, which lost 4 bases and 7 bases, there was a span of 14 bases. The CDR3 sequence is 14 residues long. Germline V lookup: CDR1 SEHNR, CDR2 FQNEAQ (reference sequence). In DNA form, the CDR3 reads TGTGCCAGCAGCTCCCGGGGTTCCGGGAACACCATATATTTT. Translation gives CASSSRGSGNTIYF.

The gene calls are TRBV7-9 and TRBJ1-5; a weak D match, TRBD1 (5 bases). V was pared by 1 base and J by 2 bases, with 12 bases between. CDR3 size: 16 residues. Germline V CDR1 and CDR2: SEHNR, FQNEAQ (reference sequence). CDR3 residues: CASSLGTGAGNQPQHF. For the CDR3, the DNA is TGTGCCAGCAGCTTAGGTACAGGCGCGGGCAATCAGCCCCAGCATTTT.

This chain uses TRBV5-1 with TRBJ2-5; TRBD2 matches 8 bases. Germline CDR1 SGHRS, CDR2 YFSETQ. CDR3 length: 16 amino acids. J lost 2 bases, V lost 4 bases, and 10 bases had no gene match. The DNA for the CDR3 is TGCGCCAGCAGCAAGACCCGACTAGCGCAACAAGAGACCCAGTACTTC. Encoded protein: CASSKTRLAQQETQYF. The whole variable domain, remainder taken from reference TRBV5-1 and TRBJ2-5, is KAGVTQTPRYLIKTRGQQVTLSCSPISGHRSVSWYQQTPGQGLQFLFEYFSETQRNKGNFPGRFSGRQFSNSRSEMNVSTLELGDSALYLCASSKTRLAQQETQYFGPGTRLLVL.